Listed below are T cell receptor beta chains from one sample, sequenced in a study of T cell repertoires in cytomegalovirus infection. Their antigens are not known. TCRdb reanalysed the reads using MiXCR and keeps one entry per CDR3 protein. The sample has 110,000 or so distinct CDR3 sequences; over 25% are singletons. The sequenced sample was CD8+ T cells from cultured PBMCs, obtained from culture after CMV antigen stimulation. The receptors derive from a human donor in good health (CMV status not recorded). Some clones in this sample may be carry-over from other donors' samples. The CDR3 runs from the conserved cysteine through the conserved F or W. Fields, in order: V gene, J gene, clone size, CDR3 protein. Clone size is not always given. Where it is, it says once, few, many or a class for expanded clones.

TRBV12-3/TRBV12-4,TRBJ2-3,-,CASSPYRAGTDTQYF
TRBV6-1,TRBJ2-7,-,CASSAPLAGVAYEQYF
TRBV4-1,TRBJ1-2,-,CASSQDPETGGTVYGYTF
TRBV5-5,TRBJ2-2,-,CASSLEGPRRTGELFF
TRBV5-5,TRBJ2-3,-,CASSLSSGGSTDTQYF
TRBV5-6,TRBJ2-3,-,CASSGLTRDGTDTQYF
TRBV29-1,TRBJ2-2,-,CSTARGDTGELFF
TRBV5-1,TRBJ2-6,large,CASSSTGVHSGANVLTF
TRBV7-9,TRBJ2-4,many,CASSRTVAKNIQYF
TRBV24-1,TRBJ1-5,many,CATSDGRFGNQPQHF
TRBV7-9,TRBJ2-3,many,CASTKTGTSVSGDTQYF
TRBV11-2,TRBJ2-1,few,CASSLARISSYNEQFF
TRBV6-4,TRBJ2-3,few,CASSDSPEPGHTQYF
TRBV19,TRBJ1-1,medium-sized,CASRTSRTGPTEAFF
TRBV2,TRBJ1-5,few,CASRQYFNQPQHF
TRBV2,TRBJ2-7,-,CASSEIETGAPYEQYF
TRBV6-6,TRBJ1-1,-,CASSTHPQTGNTEAFF
TRBV27,TRBJ1-3,-,CASSLYGGRGNTIYF
TRBV2,TRBJ2-6,-,CASSEALLRGVLTF
TRBV19,TRBJ1-5,-,CASSGRGLQPQHF
TRBV12-3/TRBV12-4,TRBJ2-1,few,CASSFQGTDNEQFF
TRBV6-5,TRBJ2-2,few,CASSYSRGGAANTGELFF
TRBV4-1,TRBJ2-1,-,CASSQEPNEIEQFF
TRBV5-5,TRBJ1-5,few,CASSLLQGSNQPQHF
TRBV2,TRBJ1-1,few,CASSESGGGDTEAFF
TRBV6-5,TRBJ2-3,few,CASSYSRGHTDTQYF
TRBV2,TRBJ2-1,few,CASSYPSGGGNEQFF
TRBV19,TRBJ1-5,-,CASSIEGFNQPQHF
TRBV6-5,TRBJ2-1,-,CAAGGGPYNEQFF
TRBV15,TRBJ1-2,few,CATSRDGTGGNGYTF
TRBV7-8,TRBJ2-5,-,CASSHRTAKETQYF
TRBV14,TRBJ1-1,few,CASSQRRKIRLDTEAFF
TRBV6-6,TRBJ2-7,few,CASSYEGGAPYEQYF
TRBV5-1,TRBJ2-3,medium-sized,CASSFGWSGGAGDTQYF
TRBV7-2,TRBJ2-1,few,CASSFGQAYNEQFF
TRBV7-4,TRBJ2-1,few,CASSVLAGGDNEQFF
TRBV6-2/TRBV6-3,TRBJ2-1,-,CASSLLDTNEQFF
TRBV6-2/TRBV6-3,TRBJ2-7,-,CASSYLDSSHPTRYEQYF
TRBV2,TRBJ2-5,-,CASSEDPGRETQYF
TRBV6-2/TRBV6-3,TRBJ2-3,-,CASRAPGLAEPDTQYF
TRBV7-2,TRBJ1-2,few,CASSLEGDMNGYTF
TRBV6-6,TRBJ2-7,-,CASSVSGTGGSYEQYF
TRBV7-9,TRBJ2-7,few,CASSLRQGPSYEQYF
TRBV12-3/TRBV12-4,TRBJ2-2,-,CASSLARRASTGELFF